The following is a T cell receptor (beta chain) sequence with its context. This clone was seen a single time. The target of this receptor is not known. The input lacks base qualities; no much larger clone sits a single base away. In the same sample, other DNA sequences code for this CDR3. The CDR3 starts with the cysteine, ends with the phenylalanine, and has 14 residues. Only CDR3 DNA remains: 42 bases, in frame from the first base. CDR1 and CDR2, looked up from the germline V gene, are MDHEN and SYDVKM. V is clipped by 3 bases and J by 2 bases, and the sequence between their germline boundaries is 8 bases long. This entry belongs to a study of cytomegalovirus exposure and HLA in healthy donors (dated by TCRdb to 2017 to 2019). The study in broad terms: The 650 to 800 repertoires of the first cohort and the 110 or so validation repertoires were produced on the same platform, according to a later analysis. The study aimed to test whether signatures of past pathogen exposure could be identified by cataloging public T cell receptors. In addition to the first cohort of 666 subjects, a separate validation cohort of 120 different subjects was used. The study combined high-throughput TCR immunosequencing, statistical association of individual TCRs with disease status, and machine learning to predict cytomegalovirus infection status.

The donors belonged to the validation cohort of 90 to 150 subjects, which was separate from the roughly 700-subject first cohort. Broad study findings and their caveats: Of the cluster scores, 85% to 95% were above 0 in a later analysis, which found that TCRs clustered in the first cohort also tended to co-occur in the approximately 130 validation repertoires. Cytomegalovirus status was reported to be diagnosed by the classifier with high specificity and sensitivity in both the original and validation cohorts. The study gave a list of about 160 TCR beta chains associated with cytomegalovirus. A later analysis had no HLA typing for the validation cohort, so co-occurrence there was scored across all 110 or so repertoires. According to the authors, the approach could potentially be generalized to other disease states and immunological phenotypes. Most TCR sequences were seen in very few donors, while some public TCRs were found in many individuals. In vitro tests confirmed that a few of the cytomegalovirus-associated TCR beta chains recognize cytomegalovirus antigens.

The protocol used for the library was the immunoSEQ multiplex PCR assay. As for the original processing: A statistical classification framework was built to diagnose cytomegalovirus status from the catalog of TCR beta chain sequences. Entries here come from immuneACCESS through TCRdb and include only in-frame sequences with V and J called. Some clones fail to appear in such tables; in the studies checked, an unresolved V gene covers under half of the shortfall, and the cause of the remainder is unknown. The V and J calls and clone size were taken over from that table, and D and trimming were inferred from the DNA. For this sample there are 100,000 to 150,000 clones; roughly 90% appear just once. The ten largest account for around 1.9% of the sample.

The chain links TRBV28 with TRBJ2-1; a tentative D call is TRBD1 (6 bases match). The sequencing sample was made of PBMCs. This receptor was identified in a young woman in good health and CMV-seronegative. The nucleotides read TGTGCCAGCAGTTTTGGGGGCCCCTACAATGAGCAGTTCTTC. Translated, it gives CASSFGGPYNEQFF.